A single sample gave rise to the 4 T cell receptor beta chains below, sequenced in a study of a mutant IDH1 vaccine in newly diagnosed glioma. Time point reported: week 23, last vaccination. The investigators gave 300 ug of mutant IDH1 20-mer peptide in each vaccine dose, together with topical imiquimod. These receptors are not linked to any known antigen. The repertoire was sequenced with immunoSEQ multiplex PCR; TCRdb's copy has only in-frame clones and lacks some. The sample lists about 64,000 clones; 85% were seen once. The sample consisted of PBMCs, taken from a glioma patient whose treatment included an IDH1 peptide vaccine. The receptor source for this set is a man under 40 with glioma.

This chain links TRBV5-4 with TRBJ1-2, with 8 bases identical to TRBD1. V shed 3 bases and J 9 bases; nucleotides not matched to a gene: 13. CDR3 length: 15 amino acids. Germline CDR1 and CDR2: SGHNT and YYREEE (reference sequence). The chain's CDR3 is CASSYIGQGRSRYTF. The CDR3 DNA is TGTGCCAGCAGCTACATTGGACAGGGACGATCTCGCTACACCTTC.

The rearrangement joins TRBV5-1 to TRBJ2-1; TRBD2 matches at 10 bases. The ends lost 2 bases at V and 4 bases at J; junction bases unmatched: 3. This CDR3 contains 15 residues. Germline V lookup: CDR1 SGHRS, CDR2 YFSETQ. The CDR3 loop is CASSLSGGEYNEQFF. The DNA of the CDR3 is TGCGCCAGCAGCTTAAGCGGGGGGGAATACAATGAGCAGTTCTTC.

The genes are TRBV6-1 and TRBJ2-5; 10 nucleotides agree with TRBD1. CDR1 and CDR2 (germline): MNHNS, SASEGT. Trimming at V came to 7 bases and at J to 4 bases, leaving 6 bases not matched to a gene. This CDR3 is built from 14 residues. CDR3 sequence: CASILRTGGETQYF. In DNA form, the CDR3 reads TGTGCCAGCATCCTAAGGACAGGGGGAGAGACCCAGTACTTC.

This clone was found once. CDR3 in DNA: TGTGCCAGCAGTCCCCGACAGGGTGCGGATCTGAACACTGAAGCTTTCTTT. Its translation is CASSPRQGADLNTEAFF. The gene calls are TRBV27 and TRBJ1-1; 7 nucleotides align to TRBD1. Germline lookup yields CDR1 MNHEY and CDR2 SMNVEV (reference sequence). The CDR3 totals 17 residues. J gave up 0 bases and V 5 bases, and 12 bases lay outside the gene matches.